Listed below are T cell receptor beta chains from one sample, sequenced in a study of low-dose radiotherapy and immunotherapy resistance in tumors. MiXCR was run by TCRdb on the reads, yielding one entry per CDR3 protein. The sample consists of 70,000 to 95,000 distinct CDR3 sequences, about 18% of them appearing once. Sequences were derived from PBMCs, sampled before treatment. Every receptor here comes from a male donor with prostate cancer. Both conserved end residues are part of each CDR3. A D gene is named only where the DNA matches it firmly. Size tells how often a clone was seen (once, few, many) or the class of an expanded clone, and some rows leave it out.

V: TRBV30; J: TRBJ2-3; D: -; size: few; DNA: TGTGCCTGGACCAGCGGCGCTAATCCCCGCGGGACAGATACGCAGTATTTT; CDR3: CAWTSGANPRGTDTQYF
V: TRBV29-1; J: TRBJ1-5; D: -; size: many; DNA: TGCAGCGTTGTGGTCGGGGGAGGGGATCAGCCCCAGCATTTT; CDR3: CSVVVGGGDQPQHF
V: TRBV7-9; J: TRBJ1-1; D: TRBD1; size: many; DNA: TGTGCCAGCAGCTTATCATTTGGACAGGGGAAGGGAGTTACTGAAGCTTTCTTT; CDR3: CASSLSFGQGKGVTEAFF
V: TRBV10-3; J: TRBJ2-3; D: -; size: many; DNA: TGTGCCATCAGTGGCTCCGATACGCAGTATTTT; CDR3: CAISGSDTQYF
V: TRBV6-2/TRBV6-3; J: TRBJ1-1; D: TRBD1; size: -; DNA: TGTGCCAGCTTCATGACAGGGCCAGAAGCTTTCTTT; CDR3: CASFMTGPEAFF
V: TRBV4-1; J: TRBJ2-5; D: TRBD2; size: many; DNA: TGCGCCAGCAGCCCCCTAGATGAGCGGGGGGCGTCCGAGACCCAGTACTTC; CDR3: CASSPLDERGASETQYF
V: TRBV7-8; J: TRBJ1-2; D: TRBD1; size: many; DNA: TGTGCCAGCAGCTTAGAGGTCGGGACAGCCTATGGCTACACCTTC; CDR3: CASSLEVGTAYGYTF
V: TRBV9; J: TRBJ2-7; D: -; size: many; DNA: TGTGCCAGCAGCGTAGATCCAGCCACCTACGAGCAGTACTTC; CDR3: CASSVDPATYEQYF
V: TRBV5-1; J: TRBJ2-2; D: -; size: many; DNA: TGCGCCAGCAGCTTGGCGGGGGCGGTCGGCACCGGGGAGCTGTTTTTT; CDR3: CASSLAGAVGTGELFF
V: TRBV4-2; J: TRBJ2-3; D: -; size: -; DNA: TGTGCCAGCAGCCCTCAATCGGCGGGCGACCACACAGATACGCAGTATTTT; CDR3: CASSPQSAGDHTDTQYF
V: TRBV6-5; J: TRBJ2-5; D: -; size: many; DNA: TGTGCCAGCAGTTACTCGATCGGGGGACCGGGGTCCCAGTACTTC; CDR3: CASSYSIGGPGSQYF
V: TRBV11-3; J: TRBJ2-5; D: TRBD1; size: -; DNA: TGTGCCAGCAGCTCGGACAGGGTGGAGACCCAGTACTTC; CDR3: CASSSDRVETQYF
V: TRBV15; J: TRBJ2-1; D: TRBD1; size: many; DNA: TGTGCCACCAGCAGAGCGGGACAGGGGGCGAGTGCCAATGAGCAGTTCTTC; CDR3: CATSRAGQGASANEQFF
V: TRBV12-3/TRBV12-4; J: TRBJ2-7; D: -; size: many; DNA: TGTGCCAGCAGGACAAGGGGCTCCTACGAGCAGTACTTC; CDR3: CASRTRGSYEQYF
V: TRBV12-3/TRBV12-4; J: TRBJ1-2; D: -; size: many; DNA: TGTGCCAGCAGGAAAATTGGCTATGGCTACACCTTC; CDR3: CASRKIGYGYTF
V: TRBV18; J: TRBJ2-3; D: -; size: many; DNA: TGTGCCAGCTCACCCAATGGGGATACGCAGTATTTT; CDR3: CASSPNGDTQYF
V: TRBV3-1; J: TRBJ2-1; D: TRBD2; size: many; DNA: TGTGCCAGCAGCCAAGACCGGGGGGACCATGAGCAGTTCTTC; CDR3: CASSQDRGDHEQFF
V: TRBV4-1; J: TRBJ1-2; D: -; size: many; DNA: TGCGCCAGCGGACACAACCCCGACAGCCGGGGGAACTATGGCTACACCTTC; CDR3: CASGHNPDSRGNYGYTF
V: TRBV6-1; J: TRBJ2-7; D: -; size: many; DNA: TGTGCCAGCAGTGGTTCCAGGATAAAGTTGGAATCCTACGAGCAGTACTTC; CDR3: CASSGSRIKLESYEQYF
V: TRBV9; J: TRBJ2-3; D: TRBD2; size: many; DNA: TGTGCCAGCTGTATGAGCGGGGGTAATACAGATACGCAGTATTTT; CDR3: CASCMSGGNTDTQYF
V: TRBV20-1; J: TRBJ1-5; D: TRBD1; size: many; DNA: TGCAGTGCTAGAGATCCAACAGGGGGAGGGGACAATCAGCCCCAGCATTTT; CDR3: CSARDPTGGGDNQPQHF
V: TRBV7-9; J: TRBJ2-5; D: -; size: many; DNA: TGTGCCAGCAGCACGGGACGCTCGGGGTTTCAAGAGACCCAGTACTTC; CDR3: CASSTGRSGFQETQYF
V: TRBV6-2/TRBV6-3; J: TRBJ2-7; D: -; size: many; DNA: TGTGCCAGCAGCCTTTTCAACTCCTACGAGCAGTACTTC; CDR3: CASSLFNSYEQYF
V: TRBV25-1; J: TRBJ1-6; D: -; size: -; DNA: TGTGCCAGCAGGGGCGACGCGGTCAAAATTAATTCACCCCTCCACTTT; CDR3: CASRGDAVKINSPLHF
V: TRBV10-3; J: TRBJ2-3; D: TRBD2; size: many; DNA: TGTGCCATCAGTGAGGGACTAGCGGGGGTCACAGATACGCAGTATTTT; CDR3: CAISEGLAGVTDTQYF
V: TRBV25-1; J: TRBJ2-5; D: -; size: few; DNA: TGTGCCAGCAGTGAGGACAGCTACCTAGAGACCCAGTACTTC; CDR3: CASSEDSYLETQYF
V: TRBV7-2; J: TRBJ1-4; D: -; size: many; DNA: TGTGCCAGCAGGGGCAAGGCCACTAATGAAAAACTGTTTTTT; CDR3: CASRGKATNEKLFF
V: TRBV4-1; J: TRBJ1-1; D: -; size: many; DNA: TGCGCCAGCAGCCAAGGGGGAAACACTGAAGCTTTCTTT; CDR3: CASSQGGNTEAFF
V: TRBV10-3; J: TRBJ2-6; D: -; size: many; DNA: TGTGCCATCAGTGAGTTTGGAGGGGTTGAACGCGGGGCCAACGTCCTGACTTTC; CDR3: CAISEFGGVERGANVLTF